The next 6 T cell receptor beta chains were all read from a single sample in a study of Graves' ophthalmopathy and Graves' hyperthyroidism. The authors amplified TCR beta CDR3 regions from RNA transcripts. The workflow started with a first-round RT-PCR run with HTBI primers and then moved on to a second-round multiplex PCR. MiXCR, run by TCRdb on the multiplex PCR reads, gives a single entry per CDR3 protein. This sample carries approximately 460,000 distinct CDR3 sequences, under 15% of them seen once, and the ten largest clones take 8% to 10%. The specimen sequenced was blood. The source of these receptors is a woman younger than 45 with Graves' ophthalmopathy.

A single count supports this clonotype. The chain employs TRBV29-1 and TRBJ2-5; 8 nucleotides agree with TRBD2. J was trimmed by 4 bases and V by 8 bases; bases with no gene match: 12. CDR1 is SQVTM, CDR2 ANQGSEA, per germline. This CDR3 region has 14 residues. CDR3 sequence reads: CSTTPGLGVETQYF. The CDR3 nucleotides read TGCAGCACAACCCCGGGACTAGGGGTAGAGACCCAGTACTTC.

The chain has TRBV11-2 and TRBJ2-2, with TRBD1 as a possible D gene (5 bases). CDR1 is SGHAT, CDR2 FQNNGV, per germline. Trimming removed 3 bases at V and 4 bases at J, with 9 bases between. The length of the CDR3 is 14 residues. The CDR3 loop is CASSLAGPTGELFF. The CDR3, as DNA: TGTGCCAGCAGCTTGGCAGGGCCCACCGGGGAGCTGTTTTTT. The variable domain in full, with the rest retrieved from reference TRBV11-2 and TRBJ2-2, is EAGVAQSPRYKIIEKRQSVAFWCNPISGHATLYWYQQILGQGPKLLIQFQNNGVVDDSQLPKDRFSAERLKGVDSTLKIQPAKLEDSAVYLCASSLAGPTGELFFGEGSRLTVL.

This clonotype was counted ten times or more. The V call is TRBV6-1, the J call TRBJ2-1; possibly TRBD1 or TRBD2 for D (5 bases each). Trimming took 2 bases from V and 11 from J, leaving 19 bases between them. The CDR3 is made up of 15 amino acids. In germline, CDR1 is MNHNS, CDR2 SASEGT. Here the CDR3 reads CASSELFGEKGQQFF. For the CDR3, the DNA is TGTGCCAGCAGTGAATTATTTGGGGAGAAGGGGCAGCAGTTCTTC.

In this sample, this clonotype turned up many times. J is TRBJ2-2 and V is TRBV28; TRBD1 aligns across 10 bases. Trimming took 5 bases from V and 1 from J; bases not matched to a gene: 13. Germline CDR1 MDHEN, CDR2 SYDVKM. The CDR3 extends over 19 amino acids. CDR3 DNA: TGTGCCAGCAGTACTGGAGGGACAGGGGTCCTTTTGAACACCGGGGAGCTGTTTTTT. Translating it yields CASSTGGTGVLLNTGELFF.

This clonotype was seen many times. The chain recombines TRBV11-2 with TRBJ1-2; D call uncertain. CDR1 is SGHAT and CDR2 is FQNNGV in the germline V gene. This CDR3 region has 14 residues. With 1 base removed from V and 4 bases from J, the gap between germline ends came to 10 bases. The CDR3 loop reads CASSLVGNSYGYTF. The DNA for the CDR3 is TGTGCCAGCAGCTTAGTGGGGAACTCCTATGGCTACACCTTC.

This clonotype came up many times. The chain is built from TRBV7-8 and TRBJ1-2; D remains unclear. The CDR3 is 12 amino acids. Trimming removed 1 base from V and 8 bases from J, with 8 bases in between. Germline CDR1 reads SGHVS; CDR2 reads FQNEAQ. CDR3 DNA: TGTGCCAGCAGCTTAGGAGACGAGGGCTACACCTTC. It is translated as CASSLGDEGYTF. The full variable domain, with the rest looked up from reference TRBV7-8 and TRBJ1-2, is GAGVSQSPRYKVAKRGQDVALRCDPISGHVSLFWYQQALGQGPEFLTYFQNEAQLDKSGLPSDRFFAERPEGSVSTLKIQRTQQEDSAVYLCASSLGDEGYTFGSGTRLTVV.